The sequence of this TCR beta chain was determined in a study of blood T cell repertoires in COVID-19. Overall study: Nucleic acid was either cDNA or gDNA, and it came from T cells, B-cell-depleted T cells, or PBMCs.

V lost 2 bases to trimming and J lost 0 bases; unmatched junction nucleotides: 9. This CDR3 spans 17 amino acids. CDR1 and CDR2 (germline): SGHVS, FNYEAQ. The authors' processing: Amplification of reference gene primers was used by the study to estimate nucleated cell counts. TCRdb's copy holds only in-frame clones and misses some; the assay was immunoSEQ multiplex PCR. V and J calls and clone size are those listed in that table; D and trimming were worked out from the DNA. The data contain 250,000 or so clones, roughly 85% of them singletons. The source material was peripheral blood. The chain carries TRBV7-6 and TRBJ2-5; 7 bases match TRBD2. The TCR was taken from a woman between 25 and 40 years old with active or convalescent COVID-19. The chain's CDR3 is CASSLRGQRGYQETQYF. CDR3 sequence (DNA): TGTGCCAGCAGCTTAAGGGGTCAGCGGGGATACCAAGAGACCCAGTACTTC.